Listed below are T cell receptor beta chains from one sample, sequenced in a study of shared clonotypes between healthy human individuals. Profiling relied on immunoSEQ multiplex PCR, and the TCRdb table lists in-frame clones only, not all of them. The table records roughly 1 million clones, about 77% of them present only once. Sequences were obtained from memory CD4+ T cells sorted from blood. All receptors derive from a man younger than 30 in good health. Each CDR3 is given with its conserved first and last residue. D genes are given only for firm matches. Expanded clones are given a class, and other clones once, few, many or no size at all.

abundance	v_gene	j_gene	d_gene	CDR3aa	CDR3nt
once	TRBV19	TRBJ2-7	TRBD1	CASSIEHGQGINEQYF	TGTGCCAGTAGTATAGAGCACGGACAGGGGATAAACGAGCAGTACTTC
.	TRBV2	TRBJ2-1	TRBD1	CASSSGTGPYNEQFF	TGTGCCAGCAGTTCCGGGACAGGGCCCTACAATGAGCAGTTCTTC
.	TRBV10-3	TRBJ2-5	.	CAIGGGETQYF	TGTGCCATCGGGGGTGGAGAGACCCAGTACTTC
.	TRBV29-1	TRBJ1-5	.	CSGRQVSNQPQHF	TGCAGCGGACGACAGGTTAGCAATCAGCCCCAGCATTTT
.	TRBV7-9	TRBJ2-3	.	CASSQGSGGGSTDTQYF	TGTGCCAGCAGCCAGGGGTCGGGCGGGGGCAGCACAGATACGCAGTATTTT
.	TRBV5-4	TRBJ1-1	TRBD1	CASSLPGQGHTEAFF	TGTGCCAGCAGTCTTCCGGGACAGGGGCACACTGAAGCTTTCTTT
.	TRBV4-1	TRBJ1-4	.	CASSQDPQATNEKLFF	TGCGCCAGCAGCCAAGATCCTCAGGCAACTAATGAAAAACTGTTTTTT
.	TRBV30	TRBJ2-1	.	CAWTSNGPGQFF	TGTGCCTGGACCTCGAACGGGCCTGGGCAGTTCTTC
.	TRBV9	TRBJ2-5	.	CASSVSGKRVETQYF	TGTGCCAGCAGCGTATCAGGGAAGAGAGTAGAGACCCAGTACTTC
.	TRBV6-5	TRBJ2-1	TRBD2	CASRPGLASAEQFF	TGTGCCAGCAGGCCGGGACTAGCGTCGGCTGAGCAGTTCTTC
.	TRBV28	TRBJ1-4	.	CASLGGAREKLFF	TGTGCCAGCCTTGGGGGGGCGCGTGAAAAACTGTTTTTT
.	TRBV4-3	TRBJ1-2	TRBD1	CASSPQGDYGYTF	TGCGCCAGCAGTCCACAGGGGGACTATGGCTACACCTTC
.	TRBV4-3	TRBJ2-4	TRBD2	CASSQDLTSGNGGPKNIQYF	TGCGCCAGCAGCCAAGACCTGACTAGCGGTAACGGGGGGCCCAAAAACATTCAGTACTTC
.	TRBV5-1	TRBJ1-1	.	CASSSTGFTEAFF	TGCGCCAGCAGCTCGACAGGATTCACTGAAGCTTTCTTT
.	TRBV6-8	TRBJ1-2	.	CASSQKQGAANYGYTF	TGTGCCAGCAGTCAAAAACAGGGTGCGGCTAACTATGGCTACACCTTC
few	TRBV7-9	TRBJ1-6	.	CASSFRHGPLHF	TGTGCCAGCAGCTTCAGGCACGGGCCCCTCCACTTT
once	TRBV6-1	TRBJ2-7	TRBD1	CASRPGQGYEQYF	TGTGCCAGCAGACCCGGACAGGGCTACGAGCAGTACTTC
.	TRBV15	TRBJ2-7	.	CATSRDLVENEQYF	TGTGCCACCAGCAGAGATCTAGTAGAAAACGAGCAGTACTTC
.	TRBV2	TRBJ1-2	TRBD1	CASKEDRGRNGYTF	TGTGCCAGCAAGGAGGACAGGGGGCGGAATGGCTACACCTTC
few	TRBV7-7	TRBJ2-2	TRBD2	CASSLAPSGRGTGELFF	TGTGCTAGCAGCTTAGCCCCTAGCGGCAGAGGGACCGGGGAGCTGTTTTTT
.	TRBV13	TRBJ2-1	TRBD1	CASSLWYGTGQDEQFF	TGTGCCAGCAGCTTATGGTATGGGACAGGGCAAGATGAGCAGTTCTTC
many	TRBV19	TRBJ2-1	.	CATRRTGMLGWEQFF	TGTGCCACCAGGAGAACAGGGATGTTGGGATGGGAGCAGTTCTTC
.	TRBV5-4	TRBJ2-2	TRBD2	CASSLGLAGLTGELFF	TGTGCCAGCAGCTTGGGACTAGCGGGACTCACCGGGGAGCTGTTTTTT
.	TRBV18	TRBJ2-3	TRBD1	CASSPPRQGADTQYF	TGTGCCAGCTCACCGCCTCGACAGGGTGCCGATACGCAGTATTTT
.	TRBV6-5	TRBJ1-4	.	CASSYSYQEKKLFF	TGTGCCAGCAGTTACTCATATCAGGAAAAAAAACTGTTTTTT
.	TRBV9	TRBJ2-7	TRBD2	CASSEGLAGGEQYF	TGTGCCAGCAGCGAGGGACTAGCGGGAGGCGAGCAGTACTTC
.	TRBV5-1	TRBJ2-3	.	CASSSGPFTDTQYF	TGCGCCAGCAGCTCTGGGCCGTTCACAGATACGCAGTATTTT
.	TRBV7-2	TRBJ1-5	.	CASSFAGGSNQPQHF	TGTGCCAGCAGCTTTGCCGGGGGAAGCAATCAGCCCCAGCATTTT
.	TRBV29-1	TRBJ1-2	TRBD1	CSVEDPITDRAEPYGYTF	TGCAGCGTTGAAGATCCAATAACAGACAGGGCTGAGCCTTATGGCTACACCTTC
.	TRBV6-5	TRBJ1-4	.	CASSYQGQRAEKLFF	TGTGCCAGCAGTTACCAGGGGCAACGGGCTGAAAAACTGTTTTTT
.	TRBV28	TRBJ2-7	TRBD1	CASRGQRYYEQYF	TGTGCCAGCCGGGGACAGCGGTACTACGAGCAGTACTTC
.	TRBV10-1	TRBJ2-3	TRBD1	CASSDRWTGEDTQYF	TGCGCCAGCAGTGATCGCTGGACAGGGGAAGATACGCAGTATTTT
.	TRBV7-9	TRBJ1-1	TRBD1	CASISTQGLNTEAFF	TGTGCCAGCATCTCGACACAGGGGCTGAACACTGAAGCTTTCTTT
once	TRBV4-1	TRBJ1-6	.	CASSIESGSSYNSPLHF	TGCGCCAGCAGCATCGAGTCAGGTTCCTCCTATAATTCACCCCTCCACTTT
few	TRBV6-1	TRBJ1-1	.	CASSARMNTEAFF	TGTGCCAGCAGCGCACGGATGAACACTGAAGCTTTCTTT
.	TRBV5-1	TRBJ2-1	.	CASSLKRGGNEQFF	TGCGCCAGCAGCTTGAAAAGGGGAGGCAATGAGCAGTTCTTC
.	TRBV5-1	TRBJ2-1	TRBD2	CASSLPTSGGSHEQFF	TGCGCCAGCAGCTTGCCGACTAGCGGGGGGTCCCATGAGCAGTTCTTC
.	TRBV14	TRBJ2-7	.	CASSQALGSSYEQYF	TGTGCCAGCAGCCAAGCTCTCGGTAGCTCCTACGAGCAGTACTTC
.	TRBV12-5	TRBJ2-7	.	CASGIGDGYEQYF	TGTGCTAGTGGCATCGGAGACGGCTACGAGCAGTACTTC
.	TRBV5-1	TRBJ2-5	TRBD1	CASSSGTGGEETQYF	TGCGCCAGCAGCTCCGGGACAGGGGGAGAAGAGACCCAGTACTTC
.	TRBV11-2	TRBJ1-1	.	CASSGNLNTEAFF	TGTGCCAGCAGCGGGAACTTGAACACTGAAGCTTTCTTT
.	TRBV11-2	TRBJ1-5	.	CASAQGDNQPQHF	TGTGCCAGCGCACAAGGAGACAATCAGCCCCAGCATTTT
.	TRBV18	TRBJ1-2	.	CASSPFDKTYGYTF	TGTGCCAGCTCACCCTTTGACAAGACCTATGGCTACACCTTC
.	TRBV28	TRBJ1-2	TRBD1	CASSGTGGGYTF	TGTGCCAGCAGTGGGACAGGGGGTGGCTACACCTTC
.	TRBV10-3	TRBJ2-7	.	CATSGSGGYEQYF	TGTGCCACCTCCGGGTCGGGTGGGTACGAGCAGTACTTC
.	TRBV7-3	TRBJ1-6	TRBD1	CASSLQGASDSPLHF	TGTGCCAGCAGCCTCCAGGGGGCTTCGGATTCACCCCTCCACTTT
once	TRBV6-6	TRBJ2-7	.	CASSSNYEQYF	TGTGCCAGCAGTTCCAACTACGAGCAGTACTTC
.	TRBV30	TRBJ2-3	.	CAWSGGALGFTDTQYF	TGTGCCTGGAGTGGTGGGGCATTGGGGTTCACAGATACGCAGTATTTT
.	TRBV6-1	TRBJ1-1	.	CATVRGNTEAFF	TGTGCCACGGTCAGGGGGAACACTGAAGCTTTCTTT
many	TRBV18	TRBJ2-3	.	CASSRVKQGSTDTQYF	TGTGCCAGCTCACGGGTCAAACAGGGTAGCACAGATACGCAGTATTTT
.	TRBV14	TRBJ2-7	.	CASSQTRGEQYF	TGTGCCAGCAGCCAGACTCGGGGCGAGCAGTACTTC
few	TRBV5-1	TRBJ1-1	.	CASTTIGGVSEAFF	TGCGCCAGCACCACGATTGGGGGGGTGTCTGAAGCTTTCTTT
.	TRBV27	TRBJ1-1	TRBD1	CASSLRQGGATEAFF	TGTGCCAGCAGTCTCCGACAGGGAGGGGCCACTGAAGCTTTCTTT
few	TRBV7-2	TRBJ2-1	TRBD1	CASSPGQYNEQFF	TGTGCCAGCAGCCCGGGACAGTACAATGAGCAGTTCTTC
.	TRBV4-2	TRBJ2-5	TRBD2	CASSPMGGEQYF	TGTGCCAGCAGTCCGATGGGGGGGGAGCAGTACTTC
.	TRBV7-7	TRBJ2-5	.	CASSLQGSGETQYF	TGTGCTAGCAGCCTGCAGGGGAGTGGAGAGACCCAGTACTTC